This TCR beta chain was identified in a study of T cells after yellow fever vaccination. TCRdb fed the 5' RACE reads into MiXCR, producing one record per CDR3 protein. The table lists a few hundred thousand distinct CDR3 sequences, roughly 3.5% of them singletons. This clonotype was seen repeatedly, ten times or more. V was cut by 6 bases and J by 0 bases, with 12 bases left in between. Germline V CDR1 and CDR2: SNHLY, FYNNEI. This CDR3 contains 14 residues. This TCR was sampled from a man aged 18 to 29 who received the YFV17D yellow fever vaccine. V and J are TRBV2 and TRBJ2-7; no definite D call. Source: PBMCs, taken on the day of the yellow fever booster vaccination. The CDR3 bases are TGTGCCAGCAGCCCGGACCGCTTCTCCTACGAGCAGTACTTC. Translation gives CASSPDRFSYEQYF.